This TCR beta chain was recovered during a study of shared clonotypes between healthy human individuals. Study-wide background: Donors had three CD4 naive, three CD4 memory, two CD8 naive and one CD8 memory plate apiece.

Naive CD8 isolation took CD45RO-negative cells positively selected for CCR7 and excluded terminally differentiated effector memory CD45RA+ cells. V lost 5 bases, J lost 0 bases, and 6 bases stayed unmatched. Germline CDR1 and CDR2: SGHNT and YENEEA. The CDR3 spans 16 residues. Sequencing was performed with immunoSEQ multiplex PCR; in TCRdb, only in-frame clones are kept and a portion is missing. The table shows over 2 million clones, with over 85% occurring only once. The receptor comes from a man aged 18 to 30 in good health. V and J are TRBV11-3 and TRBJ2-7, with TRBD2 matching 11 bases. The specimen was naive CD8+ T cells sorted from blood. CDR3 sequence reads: CASSGTSGKSSYEQYF. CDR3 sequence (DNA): TGTGCCAGCAGCGGGACTAGCGGCAAAAGCTCCTACGAGCAGTACTTC. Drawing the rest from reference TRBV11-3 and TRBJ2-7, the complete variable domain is EAGVVQSPRYKIIEKKQPVAFWCNPISGHNTLYWYLQNLGQGPELLIRYENEEAVDDSQLPKDRFSAERLKGVDSTLKIQPAELGDSAVYLCASSGTSGKSSYEQYFGPGTRLTVT.